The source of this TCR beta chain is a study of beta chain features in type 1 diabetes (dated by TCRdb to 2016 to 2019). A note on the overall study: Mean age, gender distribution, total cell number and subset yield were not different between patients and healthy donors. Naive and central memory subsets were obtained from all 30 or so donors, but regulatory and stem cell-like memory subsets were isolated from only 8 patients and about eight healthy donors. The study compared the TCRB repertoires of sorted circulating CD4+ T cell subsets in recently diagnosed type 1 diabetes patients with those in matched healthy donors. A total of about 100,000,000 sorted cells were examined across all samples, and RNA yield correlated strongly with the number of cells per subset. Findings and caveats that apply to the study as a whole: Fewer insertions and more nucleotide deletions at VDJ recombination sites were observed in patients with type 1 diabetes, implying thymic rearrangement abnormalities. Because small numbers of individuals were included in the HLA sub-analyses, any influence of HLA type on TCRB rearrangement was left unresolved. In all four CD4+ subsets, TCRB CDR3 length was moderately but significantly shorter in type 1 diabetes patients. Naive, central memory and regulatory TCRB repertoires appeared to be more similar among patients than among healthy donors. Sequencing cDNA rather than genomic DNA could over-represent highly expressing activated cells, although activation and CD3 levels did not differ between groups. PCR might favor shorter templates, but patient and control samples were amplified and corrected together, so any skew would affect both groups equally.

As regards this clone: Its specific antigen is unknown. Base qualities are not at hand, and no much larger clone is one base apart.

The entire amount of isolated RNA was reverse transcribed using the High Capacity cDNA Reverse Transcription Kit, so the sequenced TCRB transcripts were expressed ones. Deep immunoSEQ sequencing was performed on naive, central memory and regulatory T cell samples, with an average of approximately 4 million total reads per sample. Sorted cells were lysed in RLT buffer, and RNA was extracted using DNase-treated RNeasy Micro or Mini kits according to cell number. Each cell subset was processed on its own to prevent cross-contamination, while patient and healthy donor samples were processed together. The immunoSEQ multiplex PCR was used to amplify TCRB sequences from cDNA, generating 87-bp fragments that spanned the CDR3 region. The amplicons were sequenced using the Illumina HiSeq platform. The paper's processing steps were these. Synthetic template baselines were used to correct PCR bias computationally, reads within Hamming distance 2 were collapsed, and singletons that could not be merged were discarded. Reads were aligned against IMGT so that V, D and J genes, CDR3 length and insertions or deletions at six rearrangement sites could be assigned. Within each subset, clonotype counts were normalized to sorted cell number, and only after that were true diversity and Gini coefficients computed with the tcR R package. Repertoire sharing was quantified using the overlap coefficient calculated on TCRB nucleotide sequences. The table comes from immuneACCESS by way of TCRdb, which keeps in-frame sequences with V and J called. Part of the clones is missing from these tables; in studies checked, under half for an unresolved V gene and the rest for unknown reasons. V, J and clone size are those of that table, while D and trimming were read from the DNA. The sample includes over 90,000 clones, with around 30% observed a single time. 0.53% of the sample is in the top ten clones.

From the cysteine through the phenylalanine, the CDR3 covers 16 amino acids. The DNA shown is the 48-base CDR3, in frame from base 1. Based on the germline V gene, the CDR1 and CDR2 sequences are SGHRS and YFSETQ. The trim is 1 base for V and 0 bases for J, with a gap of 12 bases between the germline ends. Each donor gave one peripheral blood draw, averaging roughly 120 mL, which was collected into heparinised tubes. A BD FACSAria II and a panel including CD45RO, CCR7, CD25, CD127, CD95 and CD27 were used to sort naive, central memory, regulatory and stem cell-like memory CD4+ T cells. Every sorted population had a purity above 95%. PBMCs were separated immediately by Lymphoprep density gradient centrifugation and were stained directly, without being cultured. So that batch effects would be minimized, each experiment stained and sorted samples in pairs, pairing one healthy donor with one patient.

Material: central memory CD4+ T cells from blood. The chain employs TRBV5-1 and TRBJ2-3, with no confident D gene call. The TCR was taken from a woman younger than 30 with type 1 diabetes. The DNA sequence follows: TGCGCCAGCAGCTTGATTCAGAATCCTAGCACAGATACGCAGTATTTT. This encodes CASSLIQNPSTDTQYF.